This passage covers 17 T cell receptor beta chains from one sample sequenced in a study of T cells of healthy individuals. TCRdb redid the calling of the 5' RACE reads with MiXCR, one entry per CDR3 protein. The table has 100,000 or so distinct CDR3 sequences, around 17% seen once. These receptor sequences come from a human donor in good health.

This clonotype was found once. This may be a read error: a much more frequent sequence differs by one nucleotide. V and J are TRBV28 and TRBJ1-1; unclear D gene. This CDR3 has 12 amino acids. Germline V gene sequence: CDR1 MDHEN, CDR2 SYDVKM. The CDR3 DNA reads as TGTGCCAGCAGGACTTTGAACACTGAAGCTTTATTT. Translating it yields CASRTLNTEALF.

This clonotype was seen more than once but under ten times. This chain connects TRBV2 to TRBJ2-7; D is ambiguous. With 1 base removed from V and 2 bases from J, the gap between germline ends came to 9 bases. The CDR3 runs to 14 residues. Germline V gene sequence: CDR1 SNHLY, CDR2 FYNNEI. In nucleotides, the CDR3 is TGTGCCAGCAGTGAAGACTACCTCGCCTACGAGCAGTACTTC. It translates to CASSEDYLAYEQYF. The full variable domain, its missing parts supplied by reference TRBV2 and TRBJ2-7, is EPEVTQTPSHQVTQMGQEVILRCVPISNHLYFYWYRQILGQKVEFLVSFYNNEISEKSEIFDDQFSVERPDGSNFTLKIRSTKLEDSAMYFCASSEDYLAYEQYFGPGTRLTVT.

This clonotype was detected many times. V gene TRBV7-9 combines with J gene TRBJ2-5; D is ambiguous. CDR1 is SEHNR, CDR2 FQNEAQ, per germline (reference sequence). V was clipped by 7 bases and J by 4 bases, with 16 bases between them. This CDR3 is 14 amino acids long. The DNA of the CDR3 is TGTGCCAGCACCGATAATGAGGTGGCAGAGACCCAGTACTTC. This encodes CASTDNEVAETQYF.

Ten or more counts support this clonotype. CDR3 sequence (DNA): TGCAGCGTTGAACCCACAGGGGGGGACGGCTACACCTTC. Residues: CSVEPTGGDGYTF. The chain has TRBV29-1 and TRBJ1-2, with 8 bases that match TRBD1. Trimming took 2 bases from V and 8 from J; bases not matched to a gene: 7. The CDR3 is made up of 13 amino acids. Germline V gene sequence: CDR1 SQVTM, CDR2 ANQGSEA.

The chain joins TRBV7-8 to TRBJ2-3; 7 positions agree with TRBD2. From germline, CDR1 is SGHVS and CDR2 FQNEAQ. The CDR3 is made up of 14 amino acids. J gave up 7 bases and V 5 bases, and 9 bases lay outside the gene matches. CDR3 in amino acids: CASSPREDSYTQYF. The CDR3, as DNA: TGTGCCAGCAGCCCCCGGGAGGATTCGTATACGCAGTATTTT.

This clonotype appeared a few times. The chain is built from TRBV14 and TRBJ2-2; no clear D gene. Germline V CDR1 and CDR2: SGHDN, FVKESK. V was cut by 1 base and J by 8 bases, with 5 bases left in between. This CDR3 region has 12 residues. The CDR3 DNA follows: TGTGCCAGCAGCCAAGTCAGTGGGGAGCTGTTTTTT. The encoded protein is CASSQVSGELFF.

This clonotype was seen many times. This chain connects TRBV7-2 to TRBJ1-1; TRBD1 is a possible D gene (5 bases). Germline values: CDR1 SGHTA, CDR2 FQGNSA. Trimming pared 4 bases from V and 5 bases from J, leaving 14 bases between. The length of the CDR3 is 14 residues. CDR3 sequence: CASSYSGSRTEAFF. The CDR3 coding sequence is TGTGCCAGCAGCTACTCAGGGAGTAGGACTGAAGCTTTCTTT.

The sample holds a few counts of this clonotype. The chain employs TRBV29-1 and TRBJ2-3; D call uncertain. CDR3 length: 14 amino acids. Trimming cost V 1 base and J 3 bases, with 11 bases left between them. CDR1 SQVTM and CDR2 ANQGSEA come from the germline V gene. The CDR3 DNA reads as TGCAGCGTTGAAGGTACTAAAGGTACAGATACGCAGTATTTT. The encoded protein is CSVEGTKGTDTQYF.

This clonotype was picked up many times. The chain combines TRBV18 with TRBJ1-6; 10 nucleotides line up with TRBD1. Per germline, CDR1 KGHSH and CDR2 LQKENI. This CDR3 contains 17 residues. The J segment lost 7 bases and the V segment lost 1 base, leaving 7 bases of the junction unmatched. The CDR3 spells CASSPRPGTGENSPLHF. The CDR3 DNA follows: TGTGCCAGCTCACCACGGCCCGGGACAGGGGAGAATTCACCCCTCCACTTT.

This clonotype turned up a few times. V usage is TRBV14 and J usage is TRBJ2-5; D gene unclear. The CDR3 consists of 15 residues. From germline, CDR1 is SGHDN and CDR2 FVKESK. V was trimmed by 3 bases and J by 4 bases, leaving 15 bases between them. DNA of the CDR3: TGTGCCAGCAGCCAGAGTATCTCGCGAGGAGAGACCCAGTACTTC. Translation: CASSQSISRGETQYF.

This clonotype was counted ten times or more. The J gene is TRBJ2-1, the V gene TRBV20-1; possibly TRBD2 for D (5 bases). This CDR3 comprises 15 residues. From germline, CDR1 is DFQATT and CDR2 SNEGSKA (reference sequence). V was shortened by 0 bases and J by 5 bases, with 14 bases between the two germline ends. CDR3 nucleotides: TGCAGTGCTAGAGATCTCGGGCTAGCCCACAATGAGCAGTTCTTC. It is translated as CSARDLGLAHNEQFF.

This clonotype has just a few counts. Here the CDR3 reads CASSLARDVAARFF. The CDR3 DNA sequence: TGTGCCAGCAGCTTAGCGCGGGATGTGGCGGCTCGGTTCTTC. This chain joins TRBV11-1 and TRBJ2-1; possible D gene TRBD2, 6 bases. The CDR3 runs 14 residues. Deletions cut 0 bases from V and 15 bases from J, with 18 bases between. Germline lookup yields CDR1 SGHAT and CDR2 FQDESV (reference sequence).

This chain uses TRBV5-1 with TRBJ1-2, with 7 nucleotides matching TRBD1. Germline trimming cut 4 bases from V and 0 bases from J; bases unmatched to any gene: 3. The CDR3 is made up of 14 amino acids. Looked up from germline, CDR1 is SGHRS and CDR2 is YFSETQ. In DNA form, the CDR3 reads TGCGCCAGCAGCCCTGACAGGGCTAACTATGGCTACACCTTC. This sequence encodes CASSPDRANYGYTF.

The chain carries TRBV28 and TRBJ2-4; D gene uncertain. The CDR3 has 16 amino acids. Germline V lookup: CDR1 MDHEN, CDR2 SYDVKM. V dropped 6 bases and J dropped 1 base, with 16 bases sitting between them. CDR3: CASSRPTRWAKNIQYF. In DNA, the CDR3 is TGTGCCAGCAGCCGACCGACCCGGTGGGCCAAAAACATTCAGTACTTC.

In its sample, this clonotype was seen many times. The chain uses TRBV12-3 or TRBV12-4 and TRBJ2-1, with TRBD2 matching 8 bases. The CDR3 contains 18 residues. The V gene end was trimmed by 4 bases and the J gene end by 4 bases; junction bases not matched to a gene: 15. The chain's CDR3 is CASSSVVSGGTKYNEQFF. In DNA form, the CDR3 reads TGTGCCAGCAGTTCCGTTGTTTCGGGGGGGACTAAGTACAATGAGCAGTTCTTC.

The V and J genes are TRBV29-1 and TRBJ2-1; D perhaps matches TRBD1 (6 bases). Germline lookup yields CDR1 SQVTM and CDR2 ANQGSEA. The CDR3 sequence is 16 residues long. The V end was cut by 3 bases, the J end by 6 bases, with 21 bases between. The CDR3 DNA reads TGCAGCGTTGATAGGGGAATTATGGGGGCAAGCAATGAGCAGTTCTTC. It translates to CSVDRGIMGASNEQFF.

The chain has TRBV7-9 and TRBJ1-1; 9 nucleotides align to TRBD1. After removal of 5 bases from V and 10 bases from J, the junction contained 5 bases not matched to a gene. Germline values: CDR1 SEHNR, CDR2 FQNEAQ (reference sequence). The CDR3 runs to 12 residues. The CDR3 bases are TGTGCCAGCAGCCTCGAGACAGGGGGAGCTTTCTTT. Its translation: CASSLETGGAFF.